This T cell receptor beta chain was captured by sequencing in a study of regulatory T cells in long-lasting Graves disease. Study results and caveats: The study found lower TCR diversity in persistent Graves' patients than in newly diagnosed ones. Results may be inaccurate due to the small sample size. Preferential use of TRBV28, TRBJ1-2 and TRBJ2-5 was seen in persistent disease.

The time point: persistent/refractory GD, antithyroid drugs over 5 years with positive TRAb. With RNA extracted from PBMCs as input, the TCR library was made. Staff drew roughly 10 milliliters of peripheral blood into EDTA tubes. Researchers made TCR beta libraries by using iRepertoire HTBI primers and running Arm-PCR on CDR3 regions. A single record per CDR3 protein comes from TCRdb applying MiXCR to the multiplex PCR reads. The sample records roughly 430,000 distinct CDR3 sequences, roughly 21% being singletons. This clonotype has a count of ten or more. Its antigen remains unidentified. The V gene's germline CDR1 is SNHLY and CDR2 FYNNEI. The CDR3 has 19 amino acids. Trimming left V 5 bases short and J 4 bases short, with 29 bases between.

This TCR came from a female donor with Graves disease. V gene TRBV2 combines with J gene TRBJ1-1, with a tentative D call TRBD1 (5 bases). The sample consisted of peripheral blood mononuclear cells (PBMCs), taken when the disease was refractory, from a patient treated with antithyroid drugs. CDR3 amino acids: CASSSLGLSPPGGSTEAFF. In nucleotides, the CDR3 is TGTGCCAGCAGTTCTCTGGGTCTCTCTCCCCCGGGGGGTAGCACTGAAGCTTTCTTT.